The T cell receptor (beta chain) described here comes from a study of identifying expanded T cells in peripheral blood. The protocol was immunoSEQ multiplex PCR, while the TCRdb copy is restricted to in-frame clones and leaves out a portion. The data hold more than 65,000 clones, with around 91% observed a single time. No infections or other immune events were documented during collection. Study conclusions and caveats: Technical replicates showed roughly 1.2 changed clones; around two weeks about 16; four weeks 19. Approximately 2-week clone count variance significantly increased as total template count grew.

Worth noting for this clone: Its antigen remains unknown.

The CDR3 is 16 amino acids. J was trimmed by 9 bases and V by 5 bases; bases with no gene match: 15. The germline gives CDR1 SGHNT, CDR2 YYREEE (reference sequence). The genes are TRBV5-4 and TRBJ2-5; 11 positions agree with TRBD1. The sequence was obtained from a person aged 18 to 69 in good health. The sample taken for sequencing was blood. CDR3 DNA sequence: TGTGCCAGCAGACCCGGGACAGGGGGGTCGGAACGGGCCCAGTACTTC. Translating it yields CASRPGTGGSERAQYF. Variable domain in full (rest from reference TRBV5-4 and TRBJ2-5): ETGVTQSPTHLIKTRGQQVTLRCSSQSGHNTVSWYQQALGQGPQFIFQYYREEENGRGNFPPRFSGLQFPNYSSELNVNALELDDSALYLCASRPGTGGSERAQYFGPGTRLLVL.